The T cell receptor (beta chain) under discussion was sequenced for a study of blood T cell repertoires in COVID-19. Across the whole study: Whether acute or convalescent, the COVID-19 samples came from the United States, Italy and Spain. In each case, the material was cDNA or gDNA derived from T cells, B-cell-depleted T cells, or PBMCs.

This table comes from immunoSEQ multiplex PCR, and its TCRdb copy is limited to in-frame clones, with some not included. The repertoire holds 85,000 or so clones, with under 90% as singletons. The germline CDR1 and CDR2 sequences are MNHNY and SVGAGI (reference sequence). V was shortened by 2 bases and J by 6 bases, with 11 bases between the two germline ends. The CDR3 has 14 residues. This clone was counted once. The V call is TRBV6-6, the J call TRBJ2-1, with D uncertain. The sample consisted of peripheral blood. This clonotype was sampled from a man at least 80 years old with acute or convalescent COVID-19. CDR3 protein: CASSYEALLNEQFF. CDR3 DNA sequence: TGTGCCAGCAGTTACGAAGCGCTCCTCAATGAGCAGTTCTTC.